This T cell receptor beta chain was sequenced for a study of CD8+ T cells in alopecia areata. This clone was detected a few times. RNA extraction and reverse transcription yielded cDNA as sequencing template. The data were produced by immunoSEQ multiplex PCR, yet TCRdb's version contains in-frame clones alone and is incomplete. Of about 140,000 clones in the sample, about 88% were seen once. Noted treatment: oral pan-JAK inhibitor, 5-10 mg twice daily. The V and J ends lost 8 bases and 6 bases, in that order; junction bases with no gene match: 6. Germline values: CDR1 SQVTM, CDR2 ANQGSEA. The CDR3 extends over 12 amino acids.

Material: CD8+ T cells sorted from blood, obtained at week 4, from a patient treated with tofacitinib. The V call is TRBV29-1, the J call TRBJ2-2, with 7 positions matching TRBD2. This receptor was obtained from a human donor with alopecia areata. The CDR3 region is CSFGGTAGELFF. Here the CDR3 DNA reads TGCAGCTTCGGGGGGACGGCCGGGGAGCTGTTTTTT.